This T cell receptor beta chain was documented in a study of blood T cells in healthy people across ages. Study observations and caveats: The long-lived group displayed more naive CD4+ cells, plus higher diversity, than the aged donors did. There was a strong correlation between TCR beta diversity and naive T cell percentage. Observed TCR beta diversity per million T cells went down as age went up. This fall followed a roughly linear course with age.

The use of a sample-barcoded 5' primer and a J-beta primer mix characterized a second PCR of about 7 to 12 cycles. Via MiXCR, TCRdb re-called the 5' RACE reads, giving one row per CDR3 protein. The table lists 650,000 to 1,000,000 distinct CDR3 sequences, approximately 35% of them singletons. Germline V lookup: CDR1 SGHTA, CDR2 FQGNSA. The CDR3 is 15 amino acids. Concerning this clonotype: Its antigen is not identified. One end of the junction fails to match germline, which may point to a read error.

Sample: blood. V is TRBV7-2 and J is TRBJ2-1, with TRBD2 identical over 10 bases. The clonotype was recovered from a man younger than 30 in good health. DNA for the CDR3: TGTGCCAGCAGCAAAGCGGGGGGGACGTACAATGAGCAGGTCTTC. This gives the protein CASSKAGGTYNEQVF.